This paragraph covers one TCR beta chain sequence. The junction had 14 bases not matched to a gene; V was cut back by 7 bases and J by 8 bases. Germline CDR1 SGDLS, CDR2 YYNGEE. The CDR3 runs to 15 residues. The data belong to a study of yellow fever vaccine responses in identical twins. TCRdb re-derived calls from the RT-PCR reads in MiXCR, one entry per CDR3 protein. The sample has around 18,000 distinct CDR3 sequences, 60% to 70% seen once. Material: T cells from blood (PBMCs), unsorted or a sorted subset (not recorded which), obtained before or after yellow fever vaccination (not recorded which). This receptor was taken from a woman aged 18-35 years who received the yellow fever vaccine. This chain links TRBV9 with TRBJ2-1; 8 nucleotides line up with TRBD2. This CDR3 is CASSTSAHPKDEQFF. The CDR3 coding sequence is TGTGCCAGCTCGACTAGCGCCCACCCGAAGGATGAGCAGTTCTTC.